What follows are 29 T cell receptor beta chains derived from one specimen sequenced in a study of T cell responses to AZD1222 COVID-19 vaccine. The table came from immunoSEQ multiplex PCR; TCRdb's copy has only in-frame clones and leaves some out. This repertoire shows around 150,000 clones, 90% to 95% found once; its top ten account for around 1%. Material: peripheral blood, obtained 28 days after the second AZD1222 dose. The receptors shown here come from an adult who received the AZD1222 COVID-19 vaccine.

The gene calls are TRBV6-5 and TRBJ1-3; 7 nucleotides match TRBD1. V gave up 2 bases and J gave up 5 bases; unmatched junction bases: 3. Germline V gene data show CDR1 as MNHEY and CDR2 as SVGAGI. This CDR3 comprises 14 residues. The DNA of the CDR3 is TGTGCCAGCAGTTACCCGGGACAGAGAAACACCATATATTTT. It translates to CASSYPGQRNTIYF.

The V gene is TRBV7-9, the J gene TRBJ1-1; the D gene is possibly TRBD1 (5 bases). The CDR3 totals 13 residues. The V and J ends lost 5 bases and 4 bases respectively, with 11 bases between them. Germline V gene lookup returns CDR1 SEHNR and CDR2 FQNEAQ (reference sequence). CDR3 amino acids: CASSRGTITEAFF. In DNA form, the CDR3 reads TGTGCCAGCAGCAGAGGGACCATCACTGAAGCTTTCTTT. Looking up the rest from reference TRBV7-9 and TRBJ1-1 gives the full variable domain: DTGVSQNPRHKITKRGQNVTFRCDPISEHNRLYWYRQTLGQGPEFLTYFQNEAQLEKSRLLSDRFSAERPKGSFSTLEIQRTEQGDSAMYLCASSRGTITEAFFGQGTRLTVV.

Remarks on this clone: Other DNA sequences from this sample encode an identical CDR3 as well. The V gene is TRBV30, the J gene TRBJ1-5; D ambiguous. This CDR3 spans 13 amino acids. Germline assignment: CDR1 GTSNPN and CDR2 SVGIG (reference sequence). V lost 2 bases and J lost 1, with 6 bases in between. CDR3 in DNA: TGTGCCTGGAGTCCCGACAGCAATCAGCCCCAGCATTTT. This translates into CAWSPDSNQPQHF.

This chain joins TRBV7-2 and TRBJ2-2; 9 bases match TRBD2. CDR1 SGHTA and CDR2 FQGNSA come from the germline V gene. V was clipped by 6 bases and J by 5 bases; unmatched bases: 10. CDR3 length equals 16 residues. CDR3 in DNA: TGTGCCAGCAGGTCTAGCGGGGAGAGGGGGACCGGGGAGCTGTTTTTT. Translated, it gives CASRSSGERGTGELFF.

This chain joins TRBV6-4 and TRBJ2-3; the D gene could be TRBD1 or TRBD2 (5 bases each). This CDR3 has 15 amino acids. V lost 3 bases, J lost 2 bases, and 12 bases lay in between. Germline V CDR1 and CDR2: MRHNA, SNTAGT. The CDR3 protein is CASSDGGLVTDTQYF. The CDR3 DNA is TGTGCCAGCAGTGATGGGGGTCTTGTCACAGATACGCAGTATTTT.

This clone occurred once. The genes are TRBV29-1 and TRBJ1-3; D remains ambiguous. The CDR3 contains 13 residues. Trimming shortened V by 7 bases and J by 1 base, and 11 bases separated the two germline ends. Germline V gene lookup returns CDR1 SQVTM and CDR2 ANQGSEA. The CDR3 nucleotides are TGCAGCGGGCGAGTTCAATCTGGAAACACCATATATTTT. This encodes CSGRVQSGNTIYF.

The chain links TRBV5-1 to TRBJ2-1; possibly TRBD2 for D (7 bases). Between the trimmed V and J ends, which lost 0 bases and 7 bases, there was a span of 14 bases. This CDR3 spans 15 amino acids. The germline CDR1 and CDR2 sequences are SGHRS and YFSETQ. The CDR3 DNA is TGCGCCAGCAGCTTGGCTGGGGGGGCAAATAATGAGCAGTTCTTC. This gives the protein CASSLAGGANNEQFF.

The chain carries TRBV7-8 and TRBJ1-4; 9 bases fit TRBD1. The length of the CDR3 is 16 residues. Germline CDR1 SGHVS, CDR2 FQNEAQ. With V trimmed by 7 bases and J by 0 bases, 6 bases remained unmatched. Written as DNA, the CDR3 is TGTGCCAGCATCCCGGGGACAGGGACAACTAATGAAAAACTGTTTTTT. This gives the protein CASIPGTGTTNEKLFF.

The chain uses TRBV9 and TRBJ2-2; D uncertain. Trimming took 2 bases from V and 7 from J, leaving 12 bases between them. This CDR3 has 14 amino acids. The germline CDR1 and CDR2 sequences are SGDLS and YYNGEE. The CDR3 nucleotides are TGTGCCAGCAGCGTCCGGGCCGCCGGCGGGGAGCTGTTTTTT. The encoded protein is CASSVRAAGGELFF.

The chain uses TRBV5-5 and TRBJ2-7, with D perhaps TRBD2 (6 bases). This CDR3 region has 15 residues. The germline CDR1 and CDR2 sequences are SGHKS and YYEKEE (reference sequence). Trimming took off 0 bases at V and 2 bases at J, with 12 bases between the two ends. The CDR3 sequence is CASSLVRGGTYEQYF. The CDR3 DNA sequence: TGTGCCAGCAGCTTGGTTCGTGGCGGGACCTACGAGCAGTACTTC.

The CDR3 sequence: CASSLHPNNEQFF. The CDR3 DNA reads as TGTGCCAGCAGTTTGCACCCTAACAATGAGCAGTTCTTC. The V call is TRBV12-3 or TRBV12-4, the J call TRBJ2-1; D gene uncertain. CDR3 length equals 13 residues. V lost 3 bases and J 5 bases, leaving 8 bases between the germline ends.

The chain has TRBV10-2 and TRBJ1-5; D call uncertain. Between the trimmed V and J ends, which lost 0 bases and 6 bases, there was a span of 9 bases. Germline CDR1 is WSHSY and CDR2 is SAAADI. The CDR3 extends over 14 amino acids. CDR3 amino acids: CASSESSGSQPQHF. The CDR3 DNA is TGCGCCAGCAGTGAGTCGTCGGGATCTCAGCCCCAGCATTTT.

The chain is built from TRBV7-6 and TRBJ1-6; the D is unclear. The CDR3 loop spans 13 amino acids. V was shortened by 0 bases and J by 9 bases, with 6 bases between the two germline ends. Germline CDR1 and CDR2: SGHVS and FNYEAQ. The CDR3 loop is CASSLAVSSPLHF. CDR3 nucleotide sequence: TGTGCCAGCAGCTTAGCCGTGAGTTCACCCCTCCACTTT.

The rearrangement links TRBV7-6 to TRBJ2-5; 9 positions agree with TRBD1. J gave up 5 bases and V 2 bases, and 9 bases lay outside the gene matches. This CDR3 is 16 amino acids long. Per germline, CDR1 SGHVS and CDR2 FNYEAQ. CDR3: CASSLTQGALGETQYF. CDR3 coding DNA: TGTGCCAGCAGCTTAACACAGGGGGCTCTAGGGGAGACCCAGTACTTC.

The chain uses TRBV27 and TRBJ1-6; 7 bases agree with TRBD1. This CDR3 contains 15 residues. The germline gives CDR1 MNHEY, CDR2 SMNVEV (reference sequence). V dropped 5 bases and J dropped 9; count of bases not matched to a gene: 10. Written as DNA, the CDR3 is TGTGCCAGCAGTCCCACAGGGGTGTTGTTTTCACCCCTCCACTTT. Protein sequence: CASSPTGVLFSPLHF.

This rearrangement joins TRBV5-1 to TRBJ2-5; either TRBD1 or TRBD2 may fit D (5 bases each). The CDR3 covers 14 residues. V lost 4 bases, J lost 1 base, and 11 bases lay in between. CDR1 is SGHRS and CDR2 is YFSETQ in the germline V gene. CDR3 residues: CASSLAGTQETQYF. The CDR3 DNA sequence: TGCGCCAGCAGCCTGGCAGGGACCCAAGAGACCCAGTACTTC.

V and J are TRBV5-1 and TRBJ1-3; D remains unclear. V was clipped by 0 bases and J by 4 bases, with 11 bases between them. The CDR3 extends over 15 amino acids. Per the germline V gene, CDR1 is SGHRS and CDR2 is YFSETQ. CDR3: CASSLGPGFGNTIYF. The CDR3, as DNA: TGCGCCAGCAGCTTGGGGCCGGGGTTCGGAAACACCATATATTTT.

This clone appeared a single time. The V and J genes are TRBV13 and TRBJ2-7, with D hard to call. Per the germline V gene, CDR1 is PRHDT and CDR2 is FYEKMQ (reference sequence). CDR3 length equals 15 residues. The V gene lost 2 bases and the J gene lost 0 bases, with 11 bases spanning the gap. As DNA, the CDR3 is TGTGCCAGCAGCTTATTTTCCGAACCCTCCTACGAGCAGTACTTC. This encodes CASSLFSEPSYEQYF.

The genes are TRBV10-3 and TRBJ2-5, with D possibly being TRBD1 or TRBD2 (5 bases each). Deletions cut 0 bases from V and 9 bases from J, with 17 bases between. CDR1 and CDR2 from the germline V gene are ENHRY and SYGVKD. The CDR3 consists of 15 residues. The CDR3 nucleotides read TGTGCCATCAGTGAGTCGGGGGTAGCGAACACGGCCCAGTACTTC. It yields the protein CAISESGVANTAQYF.

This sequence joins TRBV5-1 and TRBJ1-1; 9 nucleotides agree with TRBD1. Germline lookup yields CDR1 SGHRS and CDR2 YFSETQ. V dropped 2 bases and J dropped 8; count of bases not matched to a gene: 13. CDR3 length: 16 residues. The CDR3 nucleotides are TGCGCCAGCAGCTTAGGGGACAGGGTTTTCGGTGACGAAGCTTTCTTT. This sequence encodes CASSLGDRVFGDEAFF.

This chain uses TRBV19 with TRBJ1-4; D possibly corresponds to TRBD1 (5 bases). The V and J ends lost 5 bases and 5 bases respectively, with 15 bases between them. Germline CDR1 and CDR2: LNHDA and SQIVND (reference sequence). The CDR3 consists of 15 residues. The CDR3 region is CASSASGTVNEKLFF. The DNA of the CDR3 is TGTGCCAGTAGTGCATCCGGGACTGTAAATGAAAAACTGTTTTTT.

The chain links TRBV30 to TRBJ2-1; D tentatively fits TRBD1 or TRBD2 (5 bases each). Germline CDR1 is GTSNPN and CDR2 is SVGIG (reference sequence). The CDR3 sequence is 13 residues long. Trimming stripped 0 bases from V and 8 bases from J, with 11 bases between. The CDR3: CAWSVKGTDEQFF. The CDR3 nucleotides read TGTGCCTGGAGTGTAAAGGGGACGGATGAGCAGTTCTTC. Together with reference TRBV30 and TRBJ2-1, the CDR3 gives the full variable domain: SQTIHQWPATLVQPVGSPLSLECTVEGTSNPNLYWYRQAAGRGLQLLFYSVGIGQISSEVPQNLSASRPQDRQFILSSKKLLLSDSGFYLCAWSVKGTDEQFFGPGTRLTVL.

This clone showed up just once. The chain's CDR3 is CASSLTDDNQPQHF. The CDR3 DNA reads TGTGCCAGCAGCTTAACAGACGATAATCAGCCCCAGCATTTT. The chain recombines TRBV11-2 with TRBJ1-5; D gene unclear. Germline-derived CDR1 and CDR2 are SGHAT and FQNNGV. Trimming stripped 2 bases from V and 4 bases from J, with 9 bases between. The CDR3 covers 14 residues.

The CDR3 DNA follows: TGTGCCAGCAGCTCCGGATCGAGGGAGCAGTACTTC. Its translation: CASSSGSREQYF. The chain employs TRBV6-2 or TRBV6-3 and TRBJ2-7; unclear D gene. The CDR3 contains 12 residues. V was cut by 6 bases and J by 7 bases, with 13 bases left in between. CDR1 is MNHEY and CDR2 is SVGEGT in the germline V gene.

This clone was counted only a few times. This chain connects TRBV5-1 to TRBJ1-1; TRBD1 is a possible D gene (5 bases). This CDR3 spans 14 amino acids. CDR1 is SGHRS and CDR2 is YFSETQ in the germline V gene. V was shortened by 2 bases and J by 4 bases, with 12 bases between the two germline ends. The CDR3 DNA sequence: TGCGCCAGCAGCTTTTCGCAGGGAGGCACTGAAGCTTTCTTT. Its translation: CASSFSQGGTEAFF.

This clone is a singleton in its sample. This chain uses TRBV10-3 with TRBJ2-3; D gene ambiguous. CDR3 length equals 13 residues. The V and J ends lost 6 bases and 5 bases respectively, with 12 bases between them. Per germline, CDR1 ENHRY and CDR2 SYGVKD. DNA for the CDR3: TGTGCCATCAGCCCAAAAGGTGGAGATACGCAGTATTTT. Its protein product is CAISPKGGDTQYF.

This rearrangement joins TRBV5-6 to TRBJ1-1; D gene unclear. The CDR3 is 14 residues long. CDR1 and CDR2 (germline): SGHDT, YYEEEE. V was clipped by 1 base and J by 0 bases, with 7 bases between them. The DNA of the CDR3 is TGTGCCAGCAGCTTGCTGAGATTGAACACTGAAGCTTTCTTT. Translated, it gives CASSLLRLNTEAFF.

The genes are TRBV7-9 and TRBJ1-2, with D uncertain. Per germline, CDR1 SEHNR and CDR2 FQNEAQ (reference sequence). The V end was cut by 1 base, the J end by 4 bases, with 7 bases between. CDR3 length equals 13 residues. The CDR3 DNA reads TGTGCCAGCAGCTTAGGGCGGGGCTATGGCTACACCTTC. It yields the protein CASSLGRGYGYTF.

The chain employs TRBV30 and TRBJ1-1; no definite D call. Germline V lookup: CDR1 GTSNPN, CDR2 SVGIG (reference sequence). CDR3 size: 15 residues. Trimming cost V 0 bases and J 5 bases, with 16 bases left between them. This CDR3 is CAWSVPEGWGTEAFF. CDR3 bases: TGTGCCTGGAGTGTACCGGAAGGGTGGGGAACTGAAGCTTTCTTT.